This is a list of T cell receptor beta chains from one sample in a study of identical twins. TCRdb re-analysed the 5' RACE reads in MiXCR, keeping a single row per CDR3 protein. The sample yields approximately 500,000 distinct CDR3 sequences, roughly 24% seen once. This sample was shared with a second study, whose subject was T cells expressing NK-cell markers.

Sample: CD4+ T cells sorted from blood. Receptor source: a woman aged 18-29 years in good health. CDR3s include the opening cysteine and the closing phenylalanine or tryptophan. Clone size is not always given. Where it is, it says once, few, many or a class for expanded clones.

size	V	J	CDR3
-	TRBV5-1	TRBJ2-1	CASSPEVTLNNEQFF
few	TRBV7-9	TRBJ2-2	CASTSGSNTGELFF
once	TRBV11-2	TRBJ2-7	CASSSWTDSYEQYF
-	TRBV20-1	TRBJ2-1	CSARPVNEQFF
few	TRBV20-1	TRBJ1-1	CSARWGGAFF
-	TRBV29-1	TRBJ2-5	CSVGQGKGETQYF
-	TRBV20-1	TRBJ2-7	CSARRDPGGNYEQYF
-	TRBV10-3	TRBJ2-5	CAISEPTGREETQYF
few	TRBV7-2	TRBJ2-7	CASSLLGPGQAEQYF
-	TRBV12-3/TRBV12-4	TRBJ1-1	CASSLSGAAFF
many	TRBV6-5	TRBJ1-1	CASRSTGVMNTEAFF
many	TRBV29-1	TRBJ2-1	CSVVRGDNEQFF
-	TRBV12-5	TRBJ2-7	CASGLVRRTGEDEQYF
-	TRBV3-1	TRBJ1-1	CASSQDYNKNTEAFF
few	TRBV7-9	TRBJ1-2	CASREEYGYTF
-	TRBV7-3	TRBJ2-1	CASSQAGGARRDNEQFF
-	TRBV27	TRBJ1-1	CASSSTGPNTEAFF